The 18 T cell receptor beta chains below come from one sample, sequenced in a study of human T cells and chemical hapten exposure. The sample's time point: patch test 2, 6 weeks after DPC sensitization. Treatment in this sample: therapeutic diphenylcyclopropenone sensitization with weekly scalp DPC. MiXCR, applied by TCRdb to the RACE reads, yields one record per CDR3 protein. The repertoire holds 80,000 to 95,000 distinct CDR3 sequences, with about 9.9% as singletons. The sample consisted of whole blood, taken in connection with sensitization to the hapten diphenylcyclopropenone (DPC). The receptors stem from a young man with alopecia areata. Some clones in this sample may be carry-over from other donors' samples.

This clonotype was seen a few times. The chain links TRBV6-5 to TRBJ2-3; 8 nucleotides agree with TRBD1. Germline assignment: CDR1 MNHEY and CDR2 SVGAGI. Losses at the gene ends were 5 bases for V and 0 bases for J; bases not matched to a gene: 13. The CDR3 totals 18 residues. The CDR3 reads CASSQTGTGASSTDTQYF. The CDR3 DNA reads TGTGCCAGCAGTCAGACCGGGACAGGAGCTTCTAGCACAGATACGCAGTATTTT.

This clonotype has only a few counts. The chain is built from TRBV12-3 or TRBV12-4 and TRBJ1-5; the match to TRBD1 covers 8 bases. This CDR3 is 13 amino acids long. J gave up 7 bases and V 6 bases, and 5 bases lay outside the gene matches. The CDR3 spells CASRDREGQPQHF. Written as DNA, the CDR3 is TGTGCCAGCAGGGACAGGGAGGGCCAGCCCCAGCATTTT.

This clonotype came up many times. The chain uses TRBV20-1 and TRBJ2-7; possibly TRBD2 for D (6 bases). The CDR3 contains 13 residues. CDR1 DFQATT and CDR2 SNEGSKA come from the germline V gene (reference sequence). Trimming removed 1 base at V and 3 bases at J, with 10 bases between. CDR3 protein: CSARGRGSYEQYV. The CDR3 bases are TGCAGTGCTAGAGGTCGGGGGAGCTACGAGCAGTACGTC.

This clonotype showed up many times. The chain links TRBV27 to TRBJ2-5, with D possibly being TRBD1 or TRBD2 (6 bases each). This CDR3 has 14 residues. Germline-derived CDR1 and CDR2 are MNHEY and SMNVEV (reference sequence). Trimming pared 8 bases from V and 5 bases from J, leaving 18 bases between. The DNA of the CDR3 is TGTGCCAGCCGTCCATCAGGGGAGGCGGAGACCCAGTACTTC. It is translated as CASRPSGEAETQYF.

The chain couples TRBV27 to TRBJ2-3; TRBD1 matches at 7 bases. This CDR3 has 18 residues. Germline CDR1 MNHEY, CDR2 SMNVEV (reference sequence). V was pared by 5 bases and J by 1 base, with 15 bases of the junction left unmatched. The CDR3 here is CASSTRPRTGGGTDTQYF. The DNA for the CDR3 is TGTGCCAGCAGTACACGACCGAGGACAGGCGGAGGCACAGATACGCAGTATTTT.

This clonotype was detected ten times or more. The chain carries TRBV19 and TRBJ2-7, with unresolved D. The CDR3 is 14 amino acids. V dropped 5 bases and J dropped 6 bases, with 17 bases sitting between them. Germline V gives CDR1 LNHDA, CDR2 SQIVND (reference sequence). For the CDR3, the DNA is TGTGCCAGTAGTGAGCCGGGCCCCCGTGGCGAGCAGTACGTC. Translation: CASSEPGPRGEQYV.

This clonotype was observed many times. The rearrangement joins TRBV7-9 to TRBJ1-1; D not resolved. The CDR3 is made up of 13 amino acids. CDR1 is SEHNR, CDR2 FQNEAQ, per germline (reference sequence). Trimming took off 5 bases at V and 3 bases at J, with 10 bases between the two ends. CDR3 sequence reads: CASSRQRDTEAFF. The CDR3 region has the DNA TGTGCCAGCAGCCGTCAACGGGACACTGAAGCTTTCTTT.

This clonotype occurred a few times. The gene calls are TRBV15 and TRBJ2-7; the match to TRBD2 covers 11 bases. The CDR3 consists of 14 residues. The V and J ends lost 3 bases and 3 bases, in that order; junction bases with no gene match: 1. Germline CDR1 and CDR2: LNHNV and YYDKDF (reference sequence). In DNA, the CDR3 is TGTGCCACCAGCAGGACTAGCGGGAACTACGAGCAGTACGTC. Translating gives CATSRTSGNYEQYV.

This clonotype was picked up a small number of times. The chain is built from TRBV11-3 and TRBJ2-7; 7 nucleotides line up with TRBD2. The CDR3 consists of 13 residues. V shed 6 bases and J 6 bases; nucleotides not matched to a gene: 8. CDR1 is SGHNT and CDR2 is YENEEA in the germline V gene. In DNA, the CDR3 is TGTGCCAGCAGGGCTAGGGAGGGGAGCGAGCAGTACGTC. This sequence encodes CASRAREGSEQYV.

The chain employs TRBV5-1 and TRBJ2-1, with TRBD1 as a possible D gene (6 bases). The CDR3 covers 15 residues. Germline V gene lookup returns CDR1 SGHRS and CDR2 YFSETQ. The V end lost 1 base, the J end lost 3 bases, and 11 bases lay between the germline ends. The CDR3 here is CASSLQGTDYNEQFF. CDR3 sequence (DNA): TGCGCCAGCAGCTTGCAGGGGACCGACTACAATGAGCAGTTCTTC.

This clonotype showed up just a few times. The rearrangement links TRBV11-1 to TRBJ2-2; D gene ambiguous. The germline V and J ends were trimmed by 5 bases and 1 base, with 11 bases remaining between them. Germline assignment: CDR1 SGHAT and CDR2 FQDESV (reference sequence). The CDR3 spans 15 residues. Written as DNA, the CDR3 is TGTGCCAGCAGCCCACACGGCCGGAACACCGGGGAGCTGTTTTTT. Its protein product is CASSPHGRNTGELFF.

This clonotype was recorded at least ten times. The chain employs TRBV29-1 and TRBJ1-1, with D tentatively TRBD1 (5 bases). The length of the CDR3 is 14 residues. Germline V gene sequence: CDR1 SQVTM, CDR2 ANQGSEA. V lost 6 bases to trimming and J lost 1 base, with 15 bases between them. The CDR3 bases are TGCAGCGTCCGAACAGGTTTTCGGAACACTGAAGCTTTCTTT. Amino acid sequence: CSVRTGFRNTEAFF.

The chain combines TRBV6-5 with TRBJ2-7, with 10 bases lining up with TRBD1. CDR1 and CDR2 from the germline V gene are MNHEY and SVGAGI. V shed 3 bases and J 0 bases; nucleotides not matched to a gene: 5. The CDR3 length is 16 residues. CDR3 residues: CASSYSGTGASYEQYF. In DNA, the CDR3 is TGTGCCAGCAGTTATTCCGGGACAGGGGCCTCCTACGAGCAGTACTTC.

This clonotype was found many times. The rearrangement joins TRBV5-1 to TRBJ1-2; the match to TRBD1 covers 8 bases. The V segment lost 2 bases and the J segment 8 bases; nucleotides outside the gene matches: 5. The CDR3 spans 13 residues. Germline V gene data show CDR1 as SGHRS and CDR2 as YFSETQ. For the CDR3, the DNA is TGCGCCAGCAGCTTCGGACAGGGCACGGGCTACACCTTC. Its protein is CASSFGQGTGYTF.

This clonotype was counted between two and nine times. V usage is TRBV12-3 or TRBV12-4 and J usage is TRBJ2-7, with D perhaps matching TRBD2 (5 bases). Trimming cost V 6 bases and J 2 bases, with 20 bases left between them. The CDR3 is 16 amino acids. CDR3 protein: CASSPGLRTLPYEQYF. CDR3 in DNA: TGTGCCAGCAGCCCCGGCCTCAGGACTCTCCCCTACGAGCAGTACTTC.

In DNA, the CDR3 is TGTGCCAGCAGCCCCCGGTCCAACGGGAGGCAGTACGTC. Translated, it gives CASSPRSNGRQYV. The rearrangement links TRBV9 to TRBJ2-7; D might be TRBD2 (6 bases). Germline-derived CDR1 and CDR2 are SGDLS and YYNGEE. V lost 4 bases and J lost 9, with 17 bases in between. The CDR3 length is 13 residues.

V gene TRBV20-1 combines with J gene TRBJ1-6; D gene unclear. Deletions cut 4 bases from V and 7 bases from J, with 14 bases between. This CDR3 contains 14 residues. The germline V gene has CDR1 DFQATT and CDR2 SNEGSKA (reference sequence). The CDR3 here is CSANLGQLNSPLHF. In nucleotides, the CDR3 is TGCAGTGCTAACCTCGGGCAGCTAAATTCACCCCTCCACTTT.

In its sample, this clonotype was seen many times. The chain has TRBV4-3 and TRBJ2-2; the D gene could be TRBD1 or TRBD2 (6 bases each). The CDR3 loop spans 16 amino acids. The V and J ends lost 0 bases and 4 bases respectively, with 12 bases between them. The germline V gene has CDR1 LGHNA and CDR2 YSLEER. For the CDR3, the DNA is TGCGCCAGCAGCCAAGATTGGGGGGCTGGCACCGGGGAGCTGTTTTTT. Amino acids: CASSQDWGAGTGELFF.